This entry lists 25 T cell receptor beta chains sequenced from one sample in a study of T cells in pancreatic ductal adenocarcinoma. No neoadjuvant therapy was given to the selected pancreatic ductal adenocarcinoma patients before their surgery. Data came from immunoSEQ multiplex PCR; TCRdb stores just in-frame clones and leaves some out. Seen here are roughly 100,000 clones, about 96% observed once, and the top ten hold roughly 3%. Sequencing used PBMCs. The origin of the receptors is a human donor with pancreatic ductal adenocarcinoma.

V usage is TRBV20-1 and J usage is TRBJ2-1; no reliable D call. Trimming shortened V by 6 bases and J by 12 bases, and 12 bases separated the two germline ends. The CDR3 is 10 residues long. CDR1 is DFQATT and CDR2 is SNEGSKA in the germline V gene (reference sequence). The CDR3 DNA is TGCAGTGCCCCACACTACGGGCAGTTCTTC. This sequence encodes CSAPHYGQFF.

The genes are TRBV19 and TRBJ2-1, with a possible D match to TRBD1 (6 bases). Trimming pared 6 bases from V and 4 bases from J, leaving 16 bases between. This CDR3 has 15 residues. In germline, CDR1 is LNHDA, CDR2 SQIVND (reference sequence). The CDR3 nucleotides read TGTGCCAGTAGAGAGAGACAGGAGCTATACAATGAGCAGTTCTTC. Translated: CASRERQELYNEQFF.

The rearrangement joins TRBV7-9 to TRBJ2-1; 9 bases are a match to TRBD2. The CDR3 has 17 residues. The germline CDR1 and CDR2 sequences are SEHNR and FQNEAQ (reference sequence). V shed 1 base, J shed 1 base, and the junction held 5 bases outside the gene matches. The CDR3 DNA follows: TGTGCCAGCAGCTTAGGTCATAGCGGGAGTTCCTACAATGAGCAGTTCTTC. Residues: CASSLGHSGSSYNEQFF.

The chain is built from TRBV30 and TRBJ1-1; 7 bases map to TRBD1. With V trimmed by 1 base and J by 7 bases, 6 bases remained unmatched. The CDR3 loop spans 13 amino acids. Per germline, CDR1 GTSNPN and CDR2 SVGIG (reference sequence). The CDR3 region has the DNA TGTGCCTGGAGTGCCGGGACAGAGTTTGAAGCTTTCTTT. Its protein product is CAWSAGTEFEAFF.

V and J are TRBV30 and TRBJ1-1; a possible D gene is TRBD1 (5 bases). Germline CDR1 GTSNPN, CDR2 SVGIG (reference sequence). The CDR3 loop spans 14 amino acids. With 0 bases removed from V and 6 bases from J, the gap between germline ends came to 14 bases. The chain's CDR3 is CAWSVSARTPEAFF. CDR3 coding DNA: TGTGCCTGGAGTGTATCGGCTCGGACACCTGAAGCTTTCTTT.

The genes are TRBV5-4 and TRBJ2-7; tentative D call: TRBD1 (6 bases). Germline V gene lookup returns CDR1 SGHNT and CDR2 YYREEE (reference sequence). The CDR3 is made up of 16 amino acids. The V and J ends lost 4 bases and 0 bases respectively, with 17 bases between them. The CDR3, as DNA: TGTGCCAGCAGCCCCGCAGACAGGTCTGACTCCTACGAGCAGTACTTC. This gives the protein CASSPADRSDSYEQYF.

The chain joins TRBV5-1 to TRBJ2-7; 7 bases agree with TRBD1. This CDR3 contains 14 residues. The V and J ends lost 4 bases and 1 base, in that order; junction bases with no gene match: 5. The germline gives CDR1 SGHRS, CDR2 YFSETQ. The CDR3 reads CASSSRDRSYEQYF. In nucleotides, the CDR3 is TGCGCCAGCAGCAGTCGGGACAGATCCTACGAGCAGTACTTC.

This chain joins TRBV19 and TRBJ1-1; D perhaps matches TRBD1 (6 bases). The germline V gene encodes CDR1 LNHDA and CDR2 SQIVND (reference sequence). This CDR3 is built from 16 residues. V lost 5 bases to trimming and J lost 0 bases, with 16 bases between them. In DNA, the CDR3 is TGTGCCAGTAGTGCCACTTACGGGACAATGAACACTGAAGCTTTCTTT. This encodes CASSATYGTMNTEAFF.

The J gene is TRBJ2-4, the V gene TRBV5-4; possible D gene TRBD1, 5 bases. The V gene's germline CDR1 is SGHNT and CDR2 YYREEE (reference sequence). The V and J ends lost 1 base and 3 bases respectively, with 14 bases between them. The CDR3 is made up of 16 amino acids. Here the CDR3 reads CASSLMGRAGKNIQYF. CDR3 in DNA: TGTGCCAGCAGCTTGATGGGCAGGGCTGGCAAAAACATTCAGTACTTC.

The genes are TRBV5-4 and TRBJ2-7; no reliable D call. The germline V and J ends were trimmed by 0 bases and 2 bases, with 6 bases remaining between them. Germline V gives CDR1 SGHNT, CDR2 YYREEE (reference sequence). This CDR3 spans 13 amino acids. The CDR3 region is CASSLDTTYEQYF. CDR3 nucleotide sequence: TGTGCCAGCAGCTTGGACACCACCTACGAGCAGTACTTC. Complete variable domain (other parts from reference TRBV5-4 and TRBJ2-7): ETGVTQSPTHLIKTRGQQVTLRCSSQSGHNTVSWYQQALGQGPQFIFQYYREEENGRGNFPPRFSGLQFPNYSSELNVNALELDDSALYLCASSLDTTYEQYFGPGTRLTVT.

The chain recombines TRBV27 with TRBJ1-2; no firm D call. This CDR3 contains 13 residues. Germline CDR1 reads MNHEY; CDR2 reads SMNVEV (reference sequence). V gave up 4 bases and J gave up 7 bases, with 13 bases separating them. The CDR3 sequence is CASSSFLSGGYTF. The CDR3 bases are TGTGCCAGCAGTTCTTTCCTAAGTGGTGGCTACACCTTC.

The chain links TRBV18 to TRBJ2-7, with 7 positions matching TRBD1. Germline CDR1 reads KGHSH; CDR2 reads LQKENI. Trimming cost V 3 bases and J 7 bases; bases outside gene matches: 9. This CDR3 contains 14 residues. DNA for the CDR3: TGTGCCAGCTCACCCGGACAGGCCTCGTGGGAGCAGTACTTC. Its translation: CASSPGQASWEQYF.

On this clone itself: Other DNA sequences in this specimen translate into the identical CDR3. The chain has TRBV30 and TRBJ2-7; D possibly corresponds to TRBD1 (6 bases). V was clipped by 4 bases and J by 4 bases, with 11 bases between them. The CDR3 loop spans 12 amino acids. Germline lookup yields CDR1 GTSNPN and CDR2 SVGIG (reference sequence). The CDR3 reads CAWTGQGYEQYF. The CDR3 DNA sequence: TGTGCCTGGACGGGCCAGGGGTACGAGCAGTACTTC.

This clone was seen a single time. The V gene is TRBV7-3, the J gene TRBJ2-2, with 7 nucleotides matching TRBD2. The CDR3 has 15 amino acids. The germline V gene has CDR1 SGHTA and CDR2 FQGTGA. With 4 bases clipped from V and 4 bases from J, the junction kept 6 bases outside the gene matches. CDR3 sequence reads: CASSYLGRGTGELFF. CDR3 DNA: TGTGCCAGCAGCTATCTAGGGAGGGGCACCGGGGAGCTGTTTTTT.

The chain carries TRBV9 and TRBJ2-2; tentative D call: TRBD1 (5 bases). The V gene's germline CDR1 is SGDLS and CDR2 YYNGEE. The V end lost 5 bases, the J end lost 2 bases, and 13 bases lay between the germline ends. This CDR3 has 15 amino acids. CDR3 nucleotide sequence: TGTGCCAGCAGGCCTACAGGAGTAAACACCGGGGAGCTGTTTTTT. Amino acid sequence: CASRPTGVNTGELFF.

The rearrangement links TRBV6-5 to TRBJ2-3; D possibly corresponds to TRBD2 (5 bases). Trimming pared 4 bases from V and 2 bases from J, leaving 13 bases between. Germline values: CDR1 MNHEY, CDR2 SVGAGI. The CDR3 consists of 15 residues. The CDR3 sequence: CASSSQLVFTDTQYF. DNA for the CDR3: TGTGCCAGCAGTTCCCAACTAGTCTTCACAGATACGCAGTATTTT.

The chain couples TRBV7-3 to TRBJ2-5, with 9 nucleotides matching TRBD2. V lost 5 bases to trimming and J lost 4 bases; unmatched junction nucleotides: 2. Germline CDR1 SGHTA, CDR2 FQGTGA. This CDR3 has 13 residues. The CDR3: CASSQLAGETQYF. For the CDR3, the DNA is TGTGCCAGCAGCCAACTAGCGGGAGAGACCCAGTACTTC.

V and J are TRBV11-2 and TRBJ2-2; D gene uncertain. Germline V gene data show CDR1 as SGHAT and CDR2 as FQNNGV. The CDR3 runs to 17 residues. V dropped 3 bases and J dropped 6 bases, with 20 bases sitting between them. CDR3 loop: CASSFEITVFKAGELFF. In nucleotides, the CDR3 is TGTGCCAGCAGCTTTGAAATTACTGTTTTTAAAGCCGGGGAGCTGTTTTTT.

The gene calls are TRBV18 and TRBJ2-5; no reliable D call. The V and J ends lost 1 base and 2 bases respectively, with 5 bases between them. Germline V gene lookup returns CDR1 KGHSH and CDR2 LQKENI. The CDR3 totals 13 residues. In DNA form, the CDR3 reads TGTGCCAGCTCACCACTAACTCAAGAGACCCAGTACTTC. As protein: CASSPLTQETQYF. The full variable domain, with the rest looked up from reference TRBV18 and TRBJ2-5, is NAGVMQNPRHLVRRRGQEARLRCSPMKGHSHVYWYRQLPEEGLKFMVYLQKENIIDESGMPKERFSAEFPKEGPSILRIQQVVRGDSAAYFCASSPLTQETQYFGPGTRLLVL.

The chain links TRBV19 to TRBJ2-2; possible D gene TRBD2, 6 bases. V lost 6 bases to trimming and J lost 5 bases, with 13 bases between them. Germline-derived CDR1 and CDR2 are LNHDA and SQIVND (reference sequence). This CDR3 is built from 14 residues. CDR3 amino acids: CASSRLEGTGELFF. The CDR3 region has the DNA TGTGCCAGTAGCAGACTAGAAGGGACCGGGGAGCTGTTTTTT.

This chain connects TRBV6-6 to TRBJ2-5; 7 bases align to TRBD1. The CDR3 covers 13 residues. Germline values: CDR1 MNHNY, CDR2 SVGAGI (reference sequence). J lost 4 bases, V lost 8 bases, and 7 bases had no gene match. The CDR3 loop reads CASGQHRGETQYF. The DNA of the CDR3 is TGTGCCAGCGGGCAACACAGGGGAGAGACCCAGTACTTC.

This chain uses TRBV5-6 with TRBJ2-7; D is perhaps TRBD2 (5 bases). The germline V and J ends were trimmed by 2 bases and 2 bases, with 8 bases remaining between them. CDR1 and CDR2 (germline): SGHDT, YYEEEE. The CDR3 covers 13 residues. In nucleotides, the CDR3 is TGTGCCAGCAGCTTAAGGCGGGCCTACGAGCAGTACTTC. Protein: CASSLRRAYEQYF.

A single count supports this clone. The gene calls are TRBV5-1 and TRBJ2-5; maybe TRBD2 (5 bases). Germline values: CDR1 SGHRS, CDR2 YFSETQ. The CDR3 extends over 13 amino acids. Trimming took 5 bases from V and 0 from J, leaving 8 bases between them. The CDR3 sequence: CASSPGNQETQYF. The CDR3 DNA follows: TGCGCCAGCAGTCCGGGGAACCAAGAGACCCAGTACTTC.

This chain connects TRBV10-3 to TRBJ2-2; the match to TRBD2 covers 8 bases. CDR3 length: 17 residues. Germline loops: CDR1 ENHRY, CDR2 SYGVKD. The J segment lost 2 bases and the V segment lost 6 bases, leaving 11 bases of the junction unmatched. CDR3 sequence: CAISDPPGLVNTGELFF. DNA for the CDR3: TGTGCCATCAGCGACCCACCGGGACTAGTTAACACCGGGGAGCTGTTTTTT.

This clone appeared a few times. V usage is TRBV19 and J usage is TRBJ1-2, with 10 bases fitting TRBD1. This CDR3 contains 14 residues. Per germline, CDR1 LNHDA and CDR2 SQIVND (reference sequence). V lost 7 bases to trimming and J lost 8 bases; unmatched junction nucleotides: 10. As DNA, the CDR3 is TGTGCCAGTACCATAGACAGGGGGCCGCGGGGCTACACCTTC. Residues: CASTIDRGPRGYTF. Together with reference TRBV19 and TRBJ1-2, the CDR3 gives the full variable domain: DGGITQSPKYLFRKEGQNVTLSCEQNLNHDAMYWYRQDPGQGLRLIYYSQIVNDFQKGDIAEGYSVSREKKESFPLTVTSAQKNPTAFYLCASTIDRGPRGYTFGSGTRLTVV.